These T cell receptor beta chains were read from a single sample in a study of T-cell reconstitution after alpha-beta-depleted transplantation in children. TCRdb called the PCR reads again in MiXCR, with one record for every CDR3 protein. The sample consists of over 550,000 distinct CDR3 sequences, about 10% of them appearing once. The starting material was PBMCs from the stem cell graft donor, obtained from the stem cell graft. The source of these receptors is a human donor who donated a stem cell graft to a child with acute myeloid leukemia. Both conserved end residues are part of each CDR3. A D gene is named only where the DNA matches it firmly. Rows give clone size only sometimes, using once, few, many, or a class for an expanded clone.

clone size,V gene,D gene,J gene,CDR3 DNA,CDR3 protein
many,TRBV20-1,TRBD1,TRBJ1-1,TGCAGTGCTCCTCCCGGGACAGTCGACACTGAAGCTTTCTTT,CSAPPGTVDTEAFF
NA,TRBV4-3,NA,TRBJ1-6,TGCGCCAGCAGCCAAGGACAGGCGTATAATTCACCCCTCCACTTT,CASSQGQAYNSPLHF
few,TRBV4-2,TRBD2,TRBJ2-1,TGTGCCAGCAGAAAAGATAGATTAGGGGTAGCGGGAGAGTCGGGCAATGAGCAGTTCTTC,CASRKDRLGVAGESGNEQFF
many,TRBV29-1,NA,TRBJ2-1,TGCAGCGTTGTGCGGCCCTTACACAATGAGCAGTTCTTC,CSVVRPLHNEQFF
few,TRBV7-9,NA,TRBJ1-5,TGTGCCAGCAGCTTAGTGGGCACAGAGCCCCAGCATTTT,CASSLVGTEPQHF
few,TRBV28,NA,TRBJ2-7,TGTGCCAGCACCTCGGGCCTCGCTTGGTACTTC,CASTSGLAWYF
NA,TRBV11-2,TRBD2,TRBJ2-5,TGTGCCAGCAGCTTAACCCCGGGACTAAATAAGGACCAGTACTTC,CASSLTPGLNKDQYF
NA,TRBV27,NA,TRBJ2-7,TGTGCCAGCAGTTTTGGGGACGACTACGAGCAGTACTTC,CASSFGDDYEQYF
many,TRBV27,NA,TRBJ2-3,TGTGCCAGCGCGCTGGGGGACAGCACAGATACGCAGTATTTT,CASALGDSTDTQYF
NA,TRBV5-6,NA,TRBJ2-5,TGTGCCAGCAGACCTCGGGACCTGGAGACCCAGTACTTC,CASRPRDLETQYF
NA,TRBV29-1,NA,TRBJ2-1,TGCAGCGTTAAAGACCTGTGGGATGAGCAGTTCTTC,CSVKDLWDEQFF
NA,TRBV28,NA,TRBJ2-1,TGTGCCAGCAGGTACTCAGGGATCCAGTTCTTC,CASRYSGIQFF
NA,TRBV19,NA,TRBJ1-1,TGTGCCAGTAGTATGGGACCCCGGAGGGCCGAGTTT,CASSMGPRRAEF
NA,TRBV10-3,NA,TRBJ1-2,TGTGCCATCAGTGAGAACAGGGACTGGGGCTACACCTTC,CAISENRDWGYTF
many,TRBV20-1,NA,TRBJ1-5,TGCAGTGCTAGAGGACAGCAAAATCAGCCCCAGCATTTT,CSARGQQNQPQHF
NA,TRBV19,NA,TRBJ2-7,TGTGCCAGTAGCCAGGAGGACAGACTTTACGAGCAGTACTTC,CASSQEDRLYEQYF
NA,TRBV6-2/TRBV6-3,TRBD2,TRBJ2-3,TGTGCCAGCAGTTTTGGAGCGGGAGGACGTCCTAGCACAGATACGCAGTATTTT,CASSFGAGGRPSTDTQYF
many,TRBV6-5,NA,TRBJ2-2,TGTGCCAGCAGGGAGACCGGGGAGCTGTTTTTT,CASRETGELFF
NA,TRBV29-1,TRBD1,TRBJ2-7,TGCAGCGTCACAGGGGGCAATCGGTACGAGCAGTACTTC,CSVTGGNRYEQYF
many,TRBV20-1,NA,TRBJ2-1,TGCAGTGCTAGACGCTCAGCTTACGATGAGCAGTTCTTC,CSARRSAYDEQFF
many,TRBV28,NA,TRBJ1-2,TGTGCCCTAGGGGGTACGGGCTATGGCTACACCTTC,CALGGTGYGYTF
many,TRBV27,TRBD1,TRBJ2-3,TGTGCCAGCAGTTTACAGACAGGGTTAACAGATACGCAGTATTTT,CASSLQTGLTDTQYF
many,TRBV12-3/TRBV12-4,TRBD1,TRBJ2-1,TGTGCCAGCAGTTTAGGATGGACAGGTTCGAACAATGAGCAGTTCTTC,CASSLGWTGSNNEQFF
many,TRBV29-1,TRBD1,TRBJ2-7,TGCAGCGTTGGACAGGGAAGCTCCTACGAGCAGTACTTC,CSVGQGSSYEQYF
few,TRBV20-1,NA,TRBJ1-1,TGCAGTGCTACAGACGGGGAGGTGAACACTGAAGCTTTCTTT,CSATDGEVNTEAFF
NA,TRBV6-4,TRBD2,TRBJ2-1,TGTGCCAGCAGTTCGGCCATAGCGGGAGCCTACAATGAGCAGTTCTTC,CASSSAIAGAYNEQFF
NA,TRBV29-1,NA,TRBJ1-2,TGCAGCGTTCTATTGGGCTATGGCTACACCTTC,CSVLLGYGYTF
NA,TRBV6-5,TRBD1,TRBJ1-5,TGTGCCAGCAGTTACAGTGGGCAGGGGGCAAGCAATCAGCCCCAGCATTTT,CASSYSGQGASNQPQHF